This T cell receptor beta chain is from a study of Ad26.COV2.S vaccination and SARS-CoV-2 variants (dated by TCRdb to the early 2020s). Background for the entire study: Vaccine-arm donors were drawn from COV1001, a multicentre, randomized, double-blind, placebo-controlled phase I-IIa trial of Ad26.COV2.S in healthy adults. Ad26.COV2.S was given intramuscularly at 5x10^10 or 1x10^11 viral particles, as a single shot or as two shots 56 days apart. The specificity and breadth of SARS-CoV-2-reactive T cell receptors after Ad26.COV2.S vaccination were assessed by TCRbeta repertoire sequencing. The TCR-sequenced set comprised approximately 32 samples: approximately 19 Ad26.COV2.S vaccine recipients, 5 placebo recipients and 8 SARS-CoV-2 convalescent individuals. Trial participants were randomized into five groups of five, in which low-dose or high-dose Ad26.COV2.S was given once or twice, or placebo was given on both occasions. Blinding of investigators to trial group allocation was maintained during experiments and outcome assessment.

The paper as a whole reports these results and caveats: Substantial breadth of spike-specific CD8+ and CD4+ T cell responses was reported after vaccination. Compared with placebo recipients, Ad26.COV2.S recipients showed higher spike-specific TCR breadth (P = 0.0014). The study was not powered to compare responses between vaccine doses or regimens. Vaccine and placebo recipients had similar non-spike TCR breadth, a finding consistent with the vaccine containing only spike. According to the authors, total T cell responses may have been underestimated by the TCR breadth and depth analyses.

The sample's treatment or condition label is to be understood as: some 20 received Ad26.COV2.S at low or high dose, single or two shots; roughly five received placebo; per-sample allocation not given. Repertoires of vaccine and placebo recipients were sequenced from samples taken on day 63 after the first injection. Cohort 1b enrolled 20 to 30 adults aged 18-55 years at a single site in Boston, USA, between 29 July and 7 August 2020. Ad26.COV2.S was a replication-incompetent adenovirus type 26 vector expressing a prefusion-stabilized SARS-CoV-2 spike protein from the original Wuhan strain. The immunoSEQ Assay was used to sequence TCRbeta CDR3 regions. After extraction, genomic DNA underwent amplification by bias-controlled multiplex PCR, followed by high-throughput sequencing. In the authors' own workflow: To quantify the absolute abundance of every unique TCRbeta CDR3 region, sequences were collapsed and filtered. Usable DNA was measured by amplifying reference genes present in all nucleated cells, and TCRbeta template counts were normalized to that usable DNA to estimate T cell fraction. Repertoire TCRs were annotated as SARS-CoV-2-specific by exact matching of V gene, CDR3 amino acid sequence and J gene to a known reactive TCR set. The reference SARS-CoV-2 TCR set was obtained from MIRA and was filtered for enrichment in COVID-19-positive ImmuneCODE repertoires, whereby public or cross-reactive TCRs were removed. Using the MIRA antigens, annotated TCRs were further analysed by specific ORF or by position within an ORF. Breadth was defined as the number of annotated unique rearrangements divided by the total number of unique productive rearrangements, and depth was defined as the summed frequency of the annotated unique rearrangements. Group comparisons of TCR breadth used two-sided Wilcoxon rank-sum tests. TCRdb re-hosts the immuneACCESS table, in-frame sequences only. Its copies lack some clones; in the studies checked, an unresolved V gene accounts for under half of them, and the cause for the rest is not known. Clone size and the V and J calls come from that table; the DNA yielded D and trimming. Present in this sample are roughly 350,000 clones, about 88% of which were seen just once. 6.4% of the sample is held by the ten biggest clonotypes.

Of note for this clone: Its antigen is unknown. No base quality values were provided; no much bigger clone lies one nucleotide off.

Trimming at the junction amounts to 0 bases on V and 12 bases on J, and the germline ends lie 11 bases apart. The cysteine opens and the phenylalanine closes a CDR3 of 13 amino acids. CDR3 DNA is the only sequence kept; it has 39 bases, read in frame from the first base. According to the germline V gene (reference sequence), CDR1 reads LNHNV and CDR2 reads YYDKDF. The receptor was derived from a person between 18 and 65 years old who received the Ad26.COV2.S COVID-19 vaccine or a placebo. The sequence joins TRBV15 to TRBJ1-4; a tentative D match to TRBD1 spans 5 bases. The sequenced sample was peripheral blood, obtained in a trial of Ad26.COV2.S vaccine versus placebo. The CDR3 in this case is CATSRDLGGELFF. At the DNA level, the sequence is TGTGCCACCAGCAGAGATCTGGGGGGGGAACTGTTTTTT.